These 14 T cell receptor beta chains were sequenced from one sample in a study of technical replicates of blood from four donors. Measured with immunoSEQ multiplex PCR; TCRdb has only the in-frame clones, and not every one. The sample carries 70,000 to 85,000 clones, about 97% recorded once. Specimen: T cells isolated from PBMCs. These receptors were collected from a human donor in good health.

This clone was observed once. The chain has TRBV10-3 and TRBJ1-4, with 11 bases aligning to TRBD1. With V trimmed by 3 bases and J by 6 bases, 3 bases remained unmatched. The CDR3 sequence is 15 residues long. CDR1 ENHRY and CDR2 SYGVKD come from the germline V gene. This CDR3 is CAISEKGQGDEKLFF. The CDR3 DNA reads as TGTGCCATCAGTGAAAAGGGACAGGGGGATGAAAAACTGTTTTTT.

The chain recombines TRBV11-2 with TRBJ2-3; no reliable D call. There are 13 residues in the CDR3. The germline gives CDR1 SGHAT, CDR2 FQNNGV. V lost 2 bases and J lost 0, with 3 bases in between. The CDR3 is CASSLSSTDTQYF. The DNA of the CDR3 is TGTGCCAGCAGCTTATCTAGCACAGATACGCAGTATTTT.

The gene calls are TRBV7-2 and TRBJ2-3, with 8 positions matching TRBD2. This CDR3 contains 15 residues. V lost 3 bases to trimming and J lost 2 bases; unmatched junction nucleotides: 4. Germline-derived CDR1 and CDR2 are SGHTA and FQGNSA. CDR3 loop: CASSFVSGATDTQYF. The CDR3 DNA is TGTGCCAGCAGCTTCGTTAGCGGGGCCACAGATACGCAGTATTTT. Looking up the rest from reference TRBV7-2 and TRBJ2-3 gives the full variable domain: GAGVSQSPSNKVTEKGKDVELRCDPISGHTALYWYRQSLGQGLEFLIYFQGNSAPDKSGLPSDRFSAERTGGSVSTLTIQRTQQEDSAVYLCASSFVSGATDTQYFGPGTRLTVL.

The gene calls are TRBV5-1 and TRBJ2-3; 7 bases fit TRBD1. There are 15 residues in the CDR3. The V gene's germline CDR1 is SGHRS and CDR2 YFSETQ. The trim removed 4 bases at V and 1 base at J, leaving 6 bases unmatched. CDR3: CASSTGGQGTDTQYF. CDR3 in DNA: TGCGCCAGCAGCACAGGAGGACAGGGCACAGATACGCAGTATTTT. Together with reference TRBV5-1 and TRBJ2-3, the CDR3 gives the full variable domain: KAGVTQTPRYLIKTRGQQVTLSCSPISGHRSVSWYQQTPGQGLQFLFEYFSETQRNKGNFPGRFSGRQFSNSRSEMNVSTLELGDSALYLCASSTGGQGTDTQYFGPGTRLTVL.

This chain joins TRBV5-4 and TRBJ2-7, with 10 bases lining up with TRBD2. The V and J ends lost 5 bases and 3 bases, in that order; junction bases with no gene match: 5. Germline V gene sequence: CDR1 SGHNT, CDR2 YYREEE (reference sequence). This CDR3 has 14 amino acids. CDR3 in amino acids: CASSSKREGYEQYF. The CDR3 DNA reads as TGTGCCAGCAGTTCGAAGCGGGAGGGCTACGAGCAGTACTTC.

This rearrangement joins TRBV6-5 to TRBJ1-4; no firm D call. CDR3 length equals 15 residues. Deletions cut 2 bases from V and 7 bases from J, with 14 bases between. Per germline, CDR1 MNHEY and CDR2 SVGAGI. The CDR3 region has the DNA TGTGCCAGCAGTTACAATGCGGACTCGGGTGAAAAACTGTTTTTT. Protein product: CASSYNADSGEKLFF.

The chain employs TRBV30 and TRBJ2-7, with 10 bases lining up with TRBD2. The CDR3 extends over 17 amino acids. After removal of 1 base from V and 6 bases from J, the junction contained 15 bases not matched to a gene. CDR1 GTSNPN and CDR2 SVGIG come from the germline V gene (reference sequence). The CDR3 here is CAWSEIAGGPIPSEQYF. DNA for the CDR3: TGTGCCTGGAGTGAAATAGCGGGGGGTCCCATTCCATCCGAGCAGTACTTC.

The genes are TRBV19 and TRBJ1-2; 10 bases line up with TRBD1. The trim removed 5 bases at V and 4 bases at J, leaving 7 bases unmatched. CDR1 and CDR2 from the germline V gene are LNHDA and SQIVND (reference sequence). The CDR3 length is 15 residues. The CDR3, as DNA: TGTGCCAGTAGTCGCCGGGACAGGGGTTCCTATGGCTACACCTTC. Translation gives CASSRRDRGSYGYTF.

The chain links TRBV5-6 to TRBJ1-2; D is uncertain. Trimming took off 4 bases at V and 5 bases at J, with 9 bases between the two ends. Germline V gene sequence: CDR1 SGHDT, CDR2 YYEEEE. The CDR3 spans 12 residues. CDR3 in DNA: TGTGCCAGCAGCCCACGGGATTATGGCTACACCTTC. The encoded protein is CASSPRDYGYTF.

The chain joins TRBV5-1 to TRBJ2-7; TRBD2 aligns across 9 bases. The V gene's germline CDR1 is SGHRS and CDR2 YFSETQ. V dropped 0 bases and J dropped 2; count of bases not matched to a gene: 15. The CDR3 spans 19 residues. CDR3: CASSLARTSDSGRAYEQYF. CDR3 DNA: TGCGCCAGCAGCTTGGCGCGGACTTCTGATAGCGGGAGAGCCTACGAGCAGTACTTC.

V usage is TRBV6-5 and J usage is TRBJ2-7, with 7 bases that match TRBD1. Germline-derived CDR1 and CDR2 are MNHEY and SVGAGI. This CDR3 has 11 amino acids. V lost 4 bases, J lost 10 bases, and 4 bases stayed unmatched. Here the CDR3 reads CASSSRTGQYF. CDR3 nucleotide sequence: TGTGCCAGCAGTTCAAGGACAGGACAGTACTTC.

The gene calls are TRBV5-5 and TRBJ2-1; TRBD2 aligns across 9 bases. J gave up 0 bases and V 6 bases, and 4 bases lay outside the gene matches. Germline V gene lookup returns CDR1 SGHKS and CDR2 YYEKEE (reference sequence). The CDR3 is 15 residues long. CDR3 sequence: CASTISGSSYNEQFF. CDR3 coding DNA: TGTGCCAGCACCATTAGCGGGAGCTCCTACAATGAGCAGTTCTTC.

This chain connects TRBV7-8 to TRBJ2-2; TRBD1 is a possible D gene (6 bases). Trimming took 1 base from V and 1 from J, leaving 13 bases between them. The CDR3 contains 17 residues. Germline-derived CDR1 and CDR2 are SGHVS and FQNEAQ. DNA for the CDR3: TGTGCCAGCAGCTTAGGAGCAGGGGCCATGAACACCGGGGAGCTGTTTTTT. The encoded protein is CASSLGAGAMNTGELFF.

The chain employs TRBV28 and TRBJ1-1; D is unresolved. This CDR3 spans 14 amino acids. V was trimmed by 5 bases and J by 0 bases, leaving 10 bases between them. CDR1 is MDHEN and CDR2 is SYDVKM in the germline V gene. The CDR3 is CASSIRSMNTEAFF. The CDR3, as DNA: TGTGCCAGCAGTATCAGATCCATGAACACTGAAGCTTTCTTT.